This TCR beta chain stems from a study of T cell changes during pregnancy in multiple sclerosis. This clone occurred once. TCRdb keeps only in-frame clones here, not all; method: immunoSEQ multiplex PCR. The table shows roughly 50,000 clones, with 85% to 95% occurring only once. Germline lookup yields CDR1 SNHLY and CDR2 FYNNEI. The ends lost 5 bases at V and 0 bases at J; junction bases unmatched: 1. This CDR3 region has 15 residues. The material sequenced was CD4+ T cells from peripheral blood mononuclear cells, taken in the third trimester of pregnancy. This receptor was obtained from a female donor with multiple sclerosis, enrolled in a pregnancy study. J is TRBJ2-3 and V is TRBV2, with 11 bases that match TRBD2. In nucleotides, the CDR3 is TGTGCCAGCAGTCGACTAGCGGGAAGCACAGATACGCAGTATTTT. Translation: CASSRLAGSTDTQYF.